Following are 10 T cell receptor beta chains from one sample sequenced in a study of cytomegalovirus exposure and HLA in healthy donors. The PCR ran on 60 Vbeta and 13 Jbeta primers. TCRdb's copy holds only in-frame clones and misses some; the assay was immunoSEQ multiplex PCR. The table records about 150,000 clones, less than 80% of them present only once. Sequencing input: PBMCs. Receptor source: a man aged 40-49 years in good health and CMV-seropositive.

The V call is TRBV19, the J call TRBJ2-3; a possible D gene is TRBD2 (5 bases). The CDR3 runs to 15 residues. The ends were cut back, 4 bases at V and 4 bases at J, with 15 bases in the middle. CDR1 LNHDA and CDR2 SQIVND come from the germline V gene (reference sequence). This CDR3 reads CASSTRTSLADTQYF. Written as DNA, the CDR3 is TGTGCCAGTAGTACTCGGACTTCTCTTGCAGATACGCAGTATTTT.

The chain recombines TRBV27 with TRBJ2-7; 7 positions agree with TRBD2. The CDR3 length is 15 residues. Trimming took 3 bases from V and 0 from J; bases not matched to a gene: 5. Germline CDR1 reads MNHEY; CDR2 reads SMNVEV (reference sequence). In DNA, the CDR3 is TGTGCCAGCAGTTTGGGCCAGCGGGGCTCCTACGAGCAGTACTTC. It is translated as CASSLGQRGSYEQYF.

J is TRBJ2-2 and V is TRBV5-4, with D possibly matching TRBD1 (7 bases). The CDR3 sequence is 15 residues long. The germline V gene encodes CDR1 SGHNT and CDR2 YYREEE (reference sequence). Trimming left V 3 bases short and J 5 bases short, with 14 bases between. The CDR3 DNA sequence: TGTGCCAGCAGCTCATACAGGGGAGGTACCGGGGAGCTGTTTTTT. This translates into CASSSYRGGTGELFF.

A single count supports this clone. The chain recombines TRBV7-2 with TRBJ2-1; D call uncertain. Trimming pared 0 bases from V and 2 bases from J, leaving 5 bases between. Germline assignment: CDR1 SGHTA and CDR2 FQGNSA. This CDR3 region has 14 residues. CDR3 DNA sequence: TGTGCCAGCAGCTTAGCCTATACCTACAATGAGCAGTTCTTC. Protein sequence: CASSLAYTYNEQFF. Looking up the rest from reference TRBV7-2 and TRBJ2-1 gives the full variable domain: GAGVSQSPSNKVTEKGKDVELRCDPISGHTALYWYRQSLGQGLEFLIYFQGNSAPDKSGLPSDRFSAERTGGSVSTLTIQRTQQEDSAVYLCASSLAYTYNEQFFGPGTRLTVL.

This clone was seen a single time. The chain links TRBV6-1 to TRBJ2-5, with 9 bases that match TRBD1. Near its end, the DNA agrees better with TRBJ2-7, so the J call may be wrong. Germline CDR1 is MNHNS and CDR2 is SASEGT. The CDR3 loop spans 14 amino acids. CDR3 region: CASTLQGASYEQYF. The CDR3 coding sequence is TGTGCCAGCACCCTACAGGGGGCATCCTACGAGCAGTACTTC.

The gene calls are TRBV5-1 and TRBJ2-1; 9 bases are a match to TRBD2. Germline CDR1 SGHRS, CDR2 YFSETQ. This CDR3 comprises 16 residues. The V segment lost 4 bases and the J segment 1 base; nucleotides outside the gene matches: 6. The CDR3 sequence is CASSTRTSVSYNEQFF. As DNA, the CDR3 is TGCGCCAGCAGCACAAGGACTAGCGTGTCCTACAATGAGCAGTTCTTC.

The J gene is TRBJ1-4, the V gene TRBV5-5, with a tentative D call TRBD1 (6 bases). This CDR3 is 15 amino acids long. CDR1 and CDR2 (germline): SGHKS, YYEKEE (reference sequence). Trimming removed 4 bases at V and 3 bases at J, with 13 bases between. CDR3 DNA: TGTGCCAGCAGCCCGCGACAGGCCCCTAATGAAAAACTGTTTTTT. It yields the protein CASSPRQAPNEKLFF.

This clone was counted a few times. The chain employs TRBV6-5 and TRBJ2-7; no clear D. The CDR3 is 11 residues long. The V gene's germline CDR1 is MNHEY and CDR2 SVGAGI. V lost 0 bases and J 8 bases, leaving 5 bases between the germline ends. The CDR3 region has the DNA TGTGCCAGCAGTTACTCTAGTAAGCAGTACTTC. This codes for CASSYSSKQYF.

This clone has more than one count but fewer than ten. The chain is built from TRBV25-1 and TRBJ1-1, with 9 bases that match TRBD1. CDR1 and CDR2 (germline): MGHDK, SYGVNS. There are 15 residues in the CDR3. The V gene end was trimmed by 3 bases and the J gene end by 6 bases; junction bases not matched to a gene: 8. The CDR3 here is CASSEPGTGRAEAFF. In nucleotides, the CDR3 is TGTGCCAGCAGTGAGCCCGGGACAGGGAGGGCTGAAGCTTTCTTT.

This clone was seen more than once but under ten times. This sequence joins TRBV6-4 and TRBJ2-2, with 7 bases identical to TRBD2. In germline, CDR1 is MRHNA, CDR2 SNTAGT. V gave up 7 bases and J gave up 2 bases; unmatched junction bases: 13. The CDR3 totals 17 residues. In DNA form, the CDR3 reads TGTGCCAGCAAATGGACTAGAAATCAAATAAACACCGGGGAGCTGTTTTTT. The encoded protein is CASKWTRNQINTGELFF.